This paragraph covers one TCR beta chain sequence. The CDR3 sequence is 15 residues long. Trimming at V came to 6 bases and at J to 2 bases, leaving 4 bases not matched to a gene. Germline lookup yields CDR1 MNHEY and CDR2 SMNVEV (reference sequence). CD45RO negativity and positive selection for CCR7 defined naive CD8 cells, a population that excluded terminally differentiated effector memory CD45RA+ cells. This sample was taken from a study of shared clonotypes between healthy human individuals. Study background: CD4 naive and CD4 memory each took three plates per donor, while CD8 naive took two and CD8 memory one.

Clones were read by immunoSEQ multiplex PCR, and TCRdb kept only the in-frame ones, dropping some. The sample holds about 600,000 clones; roughly 98% are singletons and the top ten take approximately 0.33%. Sequencing input: naive CD8+ T cells sorted from blood. This sequence joins TRBV27 and TRBJ2-3, with 11 nucleotides matching TRBD2. This clonotype originated in a man aged 30 to 39 in good health. The CDR3 loop is CASRRLAGITDTQYF. The DNA for the CDR3 is TGTGCCAGCAGGAGACTAGCGGGGATCACAGATACGCAGTATTTT.